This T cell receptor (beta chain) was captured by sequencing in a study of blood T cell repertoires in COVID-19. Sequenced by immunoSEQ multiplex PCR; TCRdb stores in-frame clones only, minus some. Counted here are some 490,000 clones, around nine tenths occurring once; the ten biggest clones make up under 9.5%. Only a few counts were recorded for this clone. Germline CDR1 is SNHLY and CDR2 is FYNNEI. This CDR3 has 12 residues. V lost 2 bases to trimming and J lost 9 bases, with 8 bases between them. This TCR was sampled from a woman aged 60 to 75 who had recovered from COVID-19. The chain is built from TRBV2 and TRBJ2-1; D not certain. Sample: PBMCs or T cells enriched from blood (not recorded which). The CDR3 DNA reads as TGTGCCAGCAGTGAACCCTCCGTTGAGCAGTTCTTC. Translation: CASSEPSVEQFF.